The clone carrying this TCR beta chain occurred once. Germline V gives CDR1 SGHRS, CDR2 YFSETQ. The CDR3 is 15 amino acids. J was trimmed by 6 bases and V by 0 bases; bases with no gene match: 4. This sample is part of a study of blood T cell repertoires in COVID-19. Study-level background: Sample material is recorded as cDNA or gDNA derived from T cells, B-cell-depleted T cells, or PBMCs.

Original processing notes: Reference gene primer amplification in the assay estimated nucleated cell counts. Assay: immunoSEQ multiplex PCR; the TCRdb copy retains only in-frame clones and omits some. Clone size and V and J calls were adopted from that table, with D and trimming inferred from the DNA. The sample contains 30,000 to 40,000 clones, 75% of which appear only once. The gene calls are TRBV5-1 and TRBJ2-1; 9 nucleotides match TRBD2. Sequenced: peripheral blood. The TCR sequence derives from a man of 80 years or more with active or convalescent COVID-19. The CDR3 spells CASSLGAGGFNEQFF. The CDR3 DNA reads TGCGCCAGCAGCTTGGGAGCGGGGGGATTCAATGAGCAGTTCTTC. The variable domain in full, with the rest retrieved from reference TRBV5-1 and TRBJ2-1, is KAGVTQTPRYLIKTRGQQVTLSCSPISGHRSVSWYQQTPGQGLQFLFEYFSETQRNKGNFPGRFSGRQFSNSRSEMNVSTLELGDSALYLCASSLGAGGFNEQFFGPGTRLTVL.